This entry describes one T cell receptor beta chain. Its antigen is undetermined. This sample was included in a study of OX40 agonist ivuxolimab in advanced cancers. Study as a whole: Across the patients, intravenous ivuxolimab was delivered every 2 weeks at 0.01 to 10 mg/kg.

Whole-study findings and limits: Low normalized T-cell clonal expansion also characterized some of the nonresponders. Averaging showed that CD8+ T cells had more expanded clones than CD4+ did.

TCRdb's table, derived via immunoSEQ multiplex PCR, lists solely in-frame clones and lacks some. The table includes approximately 58,000 clones, 65% to 85% detected once. CDR3 length: 15 residues. V dropped 8 bases and J dropped 7 bases, with 21 bases sitting between them. CDR1 is SNHLY, CDR2 FYNNEI, per germline. Sequencing was performed on CD4+ or CD8+ T cells sorted from blood, taken in a trial of the OX40 agonist ivuxolimab. This TCR derives from an adult with an advanced solid tumor such as melanoma, head and neck, liver or kidney cancer. The genes are TRBV2 and TRBJ2-1, with D possibly being TRBD1 or TRBD2 (5 bases each). CDR3 sequence: CASGGGRLMRNEQFF. DNA for the CDR3: TGTGCCAGCGGGGGTGGGCGACTTATGCGGAATGAGCAGTTCTTC.